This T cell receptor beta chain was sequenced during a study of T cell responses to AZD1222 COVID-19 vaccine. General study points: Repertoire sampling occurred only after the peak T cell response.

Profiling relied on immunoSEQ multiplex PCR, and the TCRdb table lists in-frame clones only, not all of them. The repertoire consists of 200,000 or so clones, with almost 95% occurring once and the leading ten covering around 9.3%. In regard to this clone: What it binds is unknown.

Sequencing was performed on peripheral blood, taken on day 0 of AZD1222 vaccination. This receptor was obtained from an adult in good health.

CDR3 protein: CASSGQGYNEQFF. The DNA for the CDR3 is TGTGCCAGCAGCGGACAGGGGTACAATGAGCAGTTCTTC. The V and J genes are TRBV5-6 and TRBJ2-1; TRBD1 agrees at 9 bases. This CDR3 region has 13 residues. From germline, CDR1 is SGHDT and CDR2 YYEEEE. V shed 4 bases and J 4 bases; nucleotides not matched to a gene: 0. Full variable domain (outside the CDR3, taken from reference TRBV5-6 and TRBJ2-1): DAGVTQSPTHLIKTRGQQVTLRCSPKSGHDTVSWYQQALGQGPQFIFQYYEEEERQRGNFPDRFSGHQFPNYSSELNVNALLLGDSALYLCASSGQGYNEQFFGPGTRLTVL.